This T cell receptor beta chain was recorded in a study of T-cell memory formation after mild COVID-19. Study in general: The two donors had largely donor-specific TCR clusters. Study-wide results and caveats: Later expanders leaned CD4+, whereas day 15 to 85 contracting clones were balanced CD4/CD8. Those CD4+ clones that contracted were mainly in CM and EM (CD8+ ones in EMRA).

CDR1 and CDR2 from the germline V gene are SGHVS and FQNEAQ. V lost 5 bases, J lost 2 bases, and 10 bases lay in between. The CDR3 has 13 amino acids. This clonotype was seen only a few times. The antigen remains unidentified. TCRdb processed the 5' RACE reads anew with MiXCR; each CDR3 protein has one entry. The repertoire holds about 270,000 distinct CDR3 sequences, with roughly 18% as singletons. This TCR was recovered from a man aged 18 to 29 who had mild COVID-19 (a few samples of this study predate the infection). Cell type and time point are not known. The V gene is TRBV7-8, the J gene TRBJ2-7; D is unresolved. The sequencing input was PBMCs or a T cell subset sorted from them (not recorded which). CDR3 sequence (DNA): TGTGCCAGCAGCGGAGCAGGACCCTACGAGCAGTACTTC. It translates to CASSGAGPYEQYF.